A single sample is the source of the 29 T cell receptor beta chains below, sequenced in a study of long-term antiretroviral therapy in people with HIV (dated by TCRdb to about 2022). The immunoSEQ hsTCRB v3.0 assay was used at survey level resolution for TRB variable region sequencing. TCRdb provides this immuneACCESS table in a form limited to in-frame rearrangements. Some clones are lacking; in checked studies, under half of them reflect an unresolved V gene, and why the rest are absent is not known. This sample has approximately 6,500 clones in its table, and about 70% of those were observed once. Over 15% of the sample lies in the top ten. The source material was unsorted PBMCs, sampled approximately eleven months before starting antiretroviral therapy. These receptors were collected from a man aged 35-49 years with HIV.

In its sample, this clone is medium-sized (0.01 to 0.1%). This chain uses TRBV7-9 with TRBJ1-1; D remains unclear. Germline CDR1 is SEHNR and CDR2 is FQNEAQ (reference sequence). V was pared by 2 bases and J by 3 bases, with 4 bases between. The CDR3 contains 12 residues. The CDR3 region is CASSLRYTEAFF. DNA of the CDR3: TGTGCCAGCAGCTTAAGGTACACTGAAGCTTTCTTT.

This chain uses TRBV6-1 with TRBJ2-2, with TRBD1 matching over 7 bases. J was trimmed by 6 bases and V by 4 bases; bases with no gene match: 5. CDR3 length: 14 amino acids. CDR1 and CDR2 (germline): MNHNS, SASEGT. In nucleotides, the CDR3 is TGTGCCAGCAGTGGAGTGAGGGGGCCCGGGGAGCTGTTTTTT. As protein: CASSGVRGPGELFF.

The V call is TRBV7-2, the J call TRBJ1-1; the D is unclear. Per the germline V gene, CDR1 is SGHTA and CDR2 is FQGNSA. Trimming took off 2 bases at V and 3 bases at J, with 7 bases between the two ends. This CDR3 is 13 amino acids long. The CDR3 loop is CASSLKADTEAFF. CDR3 in DNA: TGTGCCAGCAGCTTAAAGGCGGACACTGAAGCTTTCTTT.

CDR3 DNA: TGTGCCAGCAGCGGACAGGGGGACACCGGGGAGCTGTTTTTT. Residues: CASSGQGDTGELFF. The gene calls are TRBV4-2 and TRBJ2-2; 10 bases line up with TRBD1. The germline CDR1 and CDR2 sequences are LGHNA and YNFKEQ. The V and J ends lost 5 bases and 3 bases, in that order; junction bases with no gene match: 0. The CDR3 is 14 amino acids.

The chain carries TRBV4-3 and TRBJ2-7, with TRBD2 matching over 10 bases. Losses at the gene ends were 0 bases for V and 3 bases for J; bases not matched to a gene: 5. This CDR3 region has 16 residues. CDR1 LGHNA and CDR2 YSLEER come from the germline V gene. CDR3 region: CASSQDLTSGVYEQYF. In DNA form, the CDR3 reads TGCGCCAGCAGCCAAGATTTAACTAGCGGGGTCTACGAGCAGTACTTC.

The chain recombines TRBV11-2 with TRBJ2-3, with TRBD2 identical over 9 bases. CDR1 is SGHAT and CDR2 is FQNNGV in the germline V gene. Germline trimming cut 2 bases from V and 6 bases from J; bases unmatched to any gene: 6. There are 15 residues in the CDR3. The CDR3, as DNA: TGTGCCAGCAGCTTATTTGCGGGGGGGCCGGATACGCAGTATTTT. This codes for CASSLFAGGPDTQYF.

J is TRBJ1-1 and V is TRBV7-9; tentatively, D is TRBD1 (5 bases). The V and J ends lost 1 base and 4 bases respectively, with 10 bases between them. CDR1 is SEHNR and CDR2 is FQNEAQ in the germline V gene (reference sequence). CDR3 length: 14 amino acids. The CDR3 sequence: CASSLGGAGTEAFF. The CDR3 nucleotides are TGTGCCAGCAGCTTAGGAGGGGCCGGCACTGAAGCTTTCTTT. Drawing the rest from reference TRBV7-9 and TRBJ1-1, the complete variable domain is DTGVSQNPRHKITKRGQNVTFRCDPISEHNRLYWYRQTLGQGPEFLTYFQNEAQLEKSRLLSDRFSAERPKGSFSTLEIQRTEQGDSAMYLCASSLGGAGTEAFFGQGTRLTVV.

This chain joins TRBV5-4 and TRBJ2-1; a weak D match, TRBD2 (5 bases). V was clipped by 0 bases and J by 6 bases, with 10 bases between them. The V gene's germline CDR1 is SGHNT and CDR2 YYREEE (reference sequence). CDR3 length equals 14 residues. The CDR3 nucleotides are TGTGCCAGCAGCTTGGGCCTCCGGGGCAATGAGCAGTTCTTC. Encoded protein: CASSLGLRGNEQFF. The whole variable domain, filled in from reference TRBV5-4 and TRBJ2-1, reads ETGVTQSPTHLIKTRGQQVTLRCSSQSGHNTVSWYQQALGQGPQFIFQYYREEENGRGNFPPRFSGLQFPNYSSELNVNALELDDSALYLCASSLGLRGNEQFFGPGTRLTVL.

The chain recombines TRBV7-9 with TRBJ1-4; TRBD1 might be the D (5 bases). This CDR3 comprises 14 residues. Between the trimmed V and J ends, which lost 3 bases and 8 bases, there was a span of 13 bases. Germline assignment: CDR1 SEHNR and CDR2 FQNEAQ (reference sequence). The CDR3 DNA is TGTGCCAGCAGCTTCGGAGGAGGGGAGGAAAAACTGTTTTTT. Amino acids: CASSFGGGEEKLFF.

The rearrangement links TRBV19 to TRBJ1-3; D is uncertain. Germline V gene lookup returns CDR1 LNHDA and CDR2 SQIVND (reference sequence). CDR3 length: 13 amino acids. Trimming removed 1 base from V and 4 bases from J, with 5 bases in between. The CDR3 sequence: CASSIAFGNTIYF. CDR3 bases: TGTGCCAGTAGTATAGCCTTCGGAAACACCATATATTTT.

On this clone: A much larger clone is a single base away; this may be a read error. Additional DNA sequences in this sample encode the identical CDR3. The chain is built from TRBV9 and TRBJ2-3; 10 nucleotides align to TRBD2. V lost 0 bases, J lost 6 bases, and 1 base stayed unmatched. The CDR3 has 14 amino acids. Germline V lookup: CDR1 SGDLS, CDR2 YYNGEE. CDR3 sequence (DNA): TGTGCCAGCAGCGTAGTTAGCGGGGGGGATACGCAGTATTTT. This translates into CASSVVSGGDTQYF.

J is TRBJ2-7 and V is TRBV19; 7 bases map to TRBD1. The trim removed 4 bases at V and 0 bases at J, leaving 6 bases unmatched. CDR1 and CDR2 (germline): LNHDA, SQIVND (reference sequence). This CDR3 region has 15 residues. This CDR3 is CASSTGSGGSYEQYF. CDR3 nucleotides: TGTGCCAGTAGTACAGGTTCAGGGGGCTCCTACGAGCAGTACTTC.

V gene TRBV13 combines with J gene TRBJ2-7; D not resolved. V was pared by 5 bases and J by 3 bases, with 11 bases between. This CDR3 contains 13 residues. The V gene's germline CDR1 is PRHDT and CDR2 FYEKMQ (reference sequence). The CDR3 DNA is TGTGCCAGCAGCCGCGGCTTAGACTACGAGCAGTACTTC. This sequence encodes CASSRGLDYEQYF. The complete variable domain, with remaining parts taken from reference TRBV13 and TRBJ2-7, reads AAGVIQSPRHLIKEKRETATLKCYPIPRHDTVYWYQQGPGQDPQFLISFYEKMQSDKGSIPDRFSAQQFSDYHSELNMSSLELGDSALYFCASSRGLDYEQYFGPGTRLTVT.

V and J are TRBV25-1 and TRBJ1-1; weak D call: TRBD1 (6 bases). This CDR3 has 14 residues. Trimming pared 1 base from V and 4 bases from J, leaving 10 bases between. CDR1 is MGHDK and CDR2 is SYGVNS in the germline V gene. This CDR3 is CASSELGGGTEAFF. The CDR3 nucleotides are TGTGCCAGCAGTGAATTAGGGGGAGGCACTGAAGCTTTCTTT.

By frequency in the sample, this clone is medium-sized. This rearrangement joins TRBV5-4 to TRBJ2-7; D gene unclear. The germline gives CDR1 SGHNT, CDR2 YYREEE (reference sequence). This CDR3 is built from 14 residues. The V end was cut by 3 bases, the J end by 4 bases, with 14 bases between. This CDR3 is CASSSGIRPYEQYF. As DNA, the CDR3 is TGTGCCAGCAGCTCCGGCATACGACCTTACGAGCAGTACTTC. The whole variable domain, remainder taken from reference TRBV5-4 and TRBJ2-7, is ETGVTQSPTHLIKTRGQQVTLRCSSQSGHNTVSWYQQALGQGPQFIFQYYREEENGRGNFPPRFSGLQFPNYSSELNVNALELDDSALYLCASSSGIRPYEQYFGPGTRLTVT.

This sequence joins TRBV5-4 and TRBJ2-2; maybe TRBD2 (5 bases). The CDR3 consists of 13 residues. V was shortened by 5 bases and J by 6 bases, with 11 bases between the two germline ends. Germline V gene data show CDR1 as SGHNT and CDR2 as YYREEE (reference sequence). CDR3 sequence reads: CASSSLGAGELFF. The CDR3 bases are TGTGCCAGCAGTTCGCTCGGGGCCGGGGAGCTGTTTTTT.

V gene TRBV5-1 combines with J gene TRBJ2-1, with D uncertain. Germline loops: CDR1 SGHRS, CDR2 YFSETQ. The CDR3 totals 11 residues. The V gene lost 6 bases and the J gene lost 3 bases, with 4 bases spanning the gap. The CDR3 sequence: CASTNYNEQFF. In nucleotides, the CDR3 is TGCGCCAGCACCAACTACAATGAGCAGTTCTTC. Drawing the rest from reference TRBV5-1 and TRBJ2-1, the complete variable domain is KAGVTQTPRYLIKTRGQQVTLSCSPISGHRSVSWYQQTPGQGLQFLFEYFSETQRNKGNFPGRFSGRQFSNSRSEMNVSTLELGDSALYLCASTNYNEQFFGPGTRLTVL.

This clone has a single count. The V call is TRBV5-4, the J call TRBJ2-3; 7 nucleotides align to TRBD1. V gave up 6 bases and J gave up 5 bases; unmatched junction bases: 3. Per germline, CDR1 SGHNT and CDR2 YYREEE (reference sequence). CDR3 size: 12 residues. The CDR3 loop reads CASMSGGDTQYF. DNA of the CDR3: TGTGCCAGCATGTCAGGGGGAGATACGCAGTATTTT.

This clone came up once. Here the CDR3 reads CASSYSARGDDEQYF. The CDR3 DNA reads as TGTGCCAGCAGCTATAGCGCCAGGGGCGACGACGAGCAGTACTTC. The V and J genes are TRBV7-7 and TRBJ2-7, with a possible D match to TRBD1 (6 bases). CDR3 length: 15 amino acids. V was shortened by 4 bases and J by 5 bases, with 18 bases between the two germline ends. The germline V gene has CDR1 SSHAT and CDR2 FNYEAQ (reference sequence).

The chain has TRBV27 and TRBJ2-1; TRBD2 is a possible D gene (5 bases). The CDR3 contains 13 residues. Trimming removed 3 bases at V and 5 bases at J, with 8 bases between. The germline V gene encodes CDR1 MNHEY and CDR2 SMNVEV (reference sequence). CDR3 region: CASSFSGNNEQFF. DNA of the CDR3: TGTGCCAGCAGTTTCTCCGGGAACAATGAGCAGTTCTTC.

The V gene is TRBV4-3, the J gene TRBJ2-1; unclear D gene. V lost 0 bases and J 0 bases, leaving 9 bases between the germline ends. From germline, CDR1 is LGHNA and CDR2 YSLEER. The CDR3 length is 16 residues. The DNA of the CDR3 is TGCGCCAGCAGCCAAGAGGCCCAGAGCTCCTACAATGAGCAGTTCTTC. Its protein is CASSQEAQSSYNEQFF.

V and J are TRBV5-1 and TRBJ2-3; 9 nucleotides line up with TRBD2. The junction had 11 bases not matched to a gene; V was cut back by 4 bases and J by 2 bases. The CDR3 consists of 17 residues. Germline CDR1 SGHRS, CDR2 YFSETQ. CDR3 loop: CASSRSRGGGATDTQYF. DNA of the CDR3: TGCGCCAGCAGCCGAAGTAGGGGCGGGGGGGCCACAGATACGCAGTATTTT.

The CDR3 nucleotides read TGTGCCAGCAGCCTCCCGGGACACTTCTATGGCTACACCTTC. Translating gives CASSLPGHFYGYTF. The chain employs TRBV7-2 and TRBJ1-2; TRBD1 might be the D (6 bases). The CDR3 loop spans 14 amino acids. The V gene's germline CDR1 is SGHTA and CDR2 FQGNSA. V dropped 5 bases and J dropped 4 bases, with 14 bases sitting between them.

This clone was recorded once. The chain carries TRBV4-3 and TRBJ2-7; D is perhaps TRBD1 (8 bases). CDR3 length: 14 residues. In germline, CDR1 is LGHNA, CDR2 YSLEER. V was cut by 5 bases and J by 5 bases, with 16 bases left in between. CDR3 in DNA: TGCGCCAGCAGCACGGACAGGGCGGGGGACGAGCAGTACTTC. This sequence encodes CASSTDRAGDEQYF.

In DNA form, the CDR3 reads TGTGCCAGCAGCAGGGGGGCCGGGTACAATGAGCAGTTCTTC. It specifies CASSRGAGYNEQFF. The chain uses TRBV27 and TRBJ2-1, with D possibly TRBD1 on 7 matching bases. CDR3 length: 14 amino acids. CDR1 and CDR2 from the germline V gene are MNHEY and SMNVEV (reference sequence). The germline V and J ends were trimmed by 6 bases and 4 bases, with 13 bases remaining between them.

The gene calls are TRBV7-2 and TRBJ1-1; 11 bases fit TRBD1. In germline, CDR1 is SGHTA, CDR2 FQGNSA. This CDR3 has 14 amino acids. The V and J ends lost 6 bases and 5 bases, in that order; junction bases with no gene match: 5. The CDR3 is CASRFGTGGTEAFF. The CDR3 nucleotides read TGTGCCAGCAGGTTCGGGACAGGGGGGACTGAAGCTTTCTTT.

This clone was observed a handful of times. V usage is TRBV4-2 and J usage is TRBJ2-2, with D maybe TRBD2 (6 bases). Germline assignment: CDR1 LGHNA and CDR2 YNFKEQ. Trimming took off 8 bases at V and 4 bases at J, with 14 bases between the two ends. This CDR3 contains 14 residues. CDR3 sequence reads: CASAYGGSTGELFF. Here the CDR3 DNA reads TGTGCCAGCGCCTACGGGGGTTCCACCGGGGAGCTGTTTTTT.

The chain has TRBV2 and TRBJ2-3; 10 nucleotides match TRBD1. Losses at the gene ends were 5 bases for V and 5 bases for J; bases not matched to a gene: 7. Looked up from germline, CDR1 is SNHLY and CDR2 is FYNNEI. This CDR3 spans 15 amino acids. The CDR3 sequence is CASSQDRGRGDTQYF. The CDR3 DNA reads TGTGCCAGCAGTCAAGACAGGGGGCGGGGAGATACGCAGTATTTT.

This clone was seen more than once but under ten times. This chain connects TRBV9 to TRBJ2-1; TRBD1 or TRBD2 may be the D gene (5 bases each). Germline loops: CDR1 SGDLS, CDR2 YYNGEE. V shed 3 bases and J shed 8 bases, with 9 bases lying between them. The CDR3 spans 12 residues. This CDR3 reads CASSAPGHEQFF. The CDR3 region has the DNA TGTGCCAGCAGCGCCCCGGGACATGAGCAGTTCTTC.